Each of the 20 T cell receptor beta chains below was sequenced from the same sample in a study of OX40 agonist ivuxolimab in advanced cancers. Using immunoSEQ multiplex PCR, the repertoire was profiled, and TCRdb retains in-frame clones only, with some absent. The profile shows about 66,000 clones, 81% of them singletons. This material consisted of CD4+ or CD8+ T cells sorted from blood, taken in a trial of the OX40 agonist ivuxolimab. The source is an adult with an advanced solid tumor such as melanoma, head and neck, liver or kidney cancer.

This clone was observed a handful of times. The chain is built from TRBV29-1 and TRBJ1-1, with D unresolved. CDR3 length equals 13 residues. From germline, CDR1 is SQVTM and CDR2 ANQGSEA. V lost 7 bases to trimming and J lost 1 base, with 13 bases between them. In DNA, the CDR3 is TGCAGCGCCTACCGGTCCGCGAACACTGAAGCTTTCTTT. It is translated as CSAYRSANTEAFF.

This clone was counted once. The CDR3 loop is CAISGRMTGTVNTEAFF. For the CDR3, the DNA is TGTGCCATCAGTGGTCGTATGACCGGGACAGTCAATACTGAAGCTTTCTTT. The rearrangement uses TRBV10-3 and TRBJ1-1; TRBD1 matches 7 bases. This CDR3 is built from 17 residues. Germline V gene lookup returns CDR1 ENHRY and CDR2 SYGVKD. The V and J ends lost 4 bases and 5 bases, in that order; junction bases with no gene match: 16.

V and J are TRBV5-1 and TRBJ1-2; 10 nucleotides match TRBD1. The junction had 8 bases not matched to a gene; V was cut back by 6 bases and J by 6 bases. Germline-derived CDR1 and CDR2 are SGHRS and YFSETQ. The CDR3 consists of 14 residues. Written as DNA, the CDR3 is TGCGCCAGCACCCGGACCGGGACAGGGGATGGCTACACCTTC. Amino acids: CASTRTGTGDGYTF.

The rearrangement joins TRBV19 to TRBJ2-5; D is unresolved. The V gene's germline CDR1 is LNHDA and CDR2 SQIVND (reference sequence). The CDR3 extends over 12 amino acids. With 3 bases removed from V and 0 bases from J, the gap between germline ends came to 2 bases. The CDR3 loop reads CASSINQETQYF. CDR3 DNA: TGTGCCAGTAGTATCAACCAAGAGACCCAGTACTTC.

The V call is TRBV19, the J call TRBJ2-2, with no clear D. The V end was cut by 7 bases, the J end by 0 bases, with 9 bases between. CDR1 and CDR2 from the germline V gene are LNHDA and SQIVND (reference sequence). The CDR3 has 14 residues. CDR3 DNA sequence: TGTGCCAGTATAAGGTCCGCGAACACCGGGGAGCTGTTTTTT. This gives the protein CASIRSANTGELFF.

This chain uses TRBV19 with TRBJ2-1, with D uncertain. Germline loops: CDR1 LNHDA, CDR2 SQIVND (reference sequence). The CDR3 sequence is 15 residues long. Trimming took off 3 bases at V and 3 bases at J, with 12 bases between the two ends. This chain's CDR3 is CASSIELIVYNEQFF. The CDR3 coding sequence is TGTGCCAGTAGTATTGAACTCATCGTCTACAATGAGCAGTTCTTC.

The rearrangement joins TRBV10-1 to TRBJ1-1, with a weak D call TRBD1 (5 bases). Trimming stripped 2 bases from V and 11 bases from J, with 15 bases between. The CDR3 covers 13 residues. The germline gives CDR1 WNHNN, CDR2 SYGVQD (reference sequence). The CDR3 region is CASSERGVTPAFF. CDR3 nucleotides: TGCGCCAGCAGTGAGAGGGGAGTCACGCCCGCTTTCTTT.

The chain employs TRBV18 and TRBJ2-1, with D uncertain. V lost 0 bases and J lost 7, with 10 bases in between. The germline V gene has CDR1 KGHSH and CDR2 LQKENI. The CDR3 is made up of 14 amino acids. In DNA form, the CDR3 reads TGTGCCAGCTCACCACCGCTTAGCTTTAATGAGCAGTTCTTC. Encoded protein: CASSPPLSFNEQFF.

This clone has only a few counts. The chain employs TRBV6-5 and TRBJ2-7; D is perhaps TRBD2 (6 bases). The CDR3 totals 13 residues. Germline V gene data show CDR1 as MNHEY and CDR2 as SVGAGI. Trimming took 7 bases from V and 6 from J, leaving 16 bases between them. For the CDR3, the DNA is TGTGCCAGCAATTCCGGGAGCCTTGGCGAGCAGTACTTC. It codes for CASNSGSLGEQYF.

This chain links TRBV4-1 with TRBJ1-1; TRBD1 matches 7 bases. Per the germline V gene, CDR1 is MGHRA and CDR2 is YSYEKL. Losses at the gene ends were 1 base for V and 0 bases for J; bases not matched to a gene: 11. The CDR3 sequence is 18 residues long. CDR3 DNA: TGCGCCAGCAGCCAAGGAGGGGGCAAAGCGGACCTGAACACTGAAGCTTTCTTT. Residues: CASSQGGGKADLNTEAFF.

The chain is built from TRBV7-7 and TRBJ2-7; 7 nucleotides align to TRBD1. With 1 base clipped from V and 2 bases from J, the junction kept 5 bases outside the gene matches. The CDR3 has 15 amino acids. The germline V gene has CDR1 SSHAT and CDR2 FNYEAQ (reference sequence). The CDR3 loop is CASSLGPGQTYEQYF. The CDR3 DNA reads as TGTGCCAGCAGCTTAGGGCCGGGACAGACCTACGAGCAGTACTTC.

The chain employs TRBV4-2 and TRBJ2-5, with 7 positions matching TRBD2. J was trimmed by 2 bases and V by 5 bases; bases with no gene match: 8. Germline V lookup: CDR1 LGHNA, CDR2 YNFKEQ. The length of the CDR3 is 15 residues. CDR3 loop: CASSTGSGAQETQYF. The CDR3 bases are TGTGCCAGCAGCACGGGGAGCGGGGCGCAAGAGACCCAGTACTTC.

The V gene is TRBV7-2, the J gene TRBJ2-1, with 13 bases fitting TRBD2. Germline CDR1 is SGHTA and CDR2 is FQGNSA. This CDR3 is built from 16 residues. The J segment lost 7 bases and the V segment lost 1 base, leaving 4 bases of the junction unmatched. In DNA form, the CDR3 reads TGTGCCAGCAGCTTAGTCTCACTAGCGGGAGGGAATGAGCAGTTCTTC. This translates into CASSLVSLAGGNEQFF.

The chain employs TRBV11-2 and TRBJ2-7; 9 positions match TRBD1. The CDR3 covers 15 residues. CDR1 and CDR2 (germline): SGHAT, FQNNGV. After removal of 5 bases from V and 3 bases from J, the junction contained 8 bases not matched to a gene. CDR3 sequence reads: CASSIGQGSNYEQYF. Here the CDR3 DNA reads TGTGCCAGCAGCATCGGACAGGGGAGTAACTACGAGCAGTACTTC.

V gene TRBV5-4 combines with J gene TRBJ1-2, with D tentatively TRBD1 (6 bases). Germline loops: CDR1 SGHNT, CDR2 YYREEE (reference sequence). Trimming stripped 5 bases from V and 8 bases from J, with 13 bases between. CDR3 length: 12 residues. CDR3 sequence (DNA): TGTGCCAGCAGAGCTTCAGGGGAGGGCTACACCTTC. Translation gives CASRASGEGYTF.

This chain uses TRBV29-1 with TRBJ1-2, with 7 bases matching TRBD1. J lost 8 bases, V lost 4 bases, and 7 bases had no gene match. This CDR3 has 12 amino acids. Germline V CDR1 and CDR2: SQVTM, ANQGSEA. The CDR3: CSVVQGFRGYTF. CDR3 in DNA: TGCAGCGTTGTACAGGGGTTCCGGGGCTACACCTTC.

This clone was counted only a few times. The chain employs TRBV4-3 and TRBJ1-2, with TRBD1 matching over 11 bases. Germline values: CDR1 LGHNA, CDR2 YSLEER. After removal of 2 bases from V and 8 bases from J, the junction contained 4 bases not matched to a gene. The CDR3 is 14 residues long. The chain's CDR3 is CASSQQDRGRGYTF. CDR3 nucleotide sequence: TGCGCCAGCAGCCAACAGGACAGGGGGCGAGGCTACACCTTC.

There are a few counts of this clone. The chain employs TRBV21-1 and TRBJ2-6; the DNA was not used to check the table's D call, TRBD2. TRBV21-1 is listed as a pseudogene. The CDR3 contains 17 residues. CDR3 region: CASSNTASAAGANVLTF. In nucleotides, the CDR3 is TGTGCCAGCAGCAATACGGCTTCGGCGGCGGGGGCCAACGTCCTGACTTTC.

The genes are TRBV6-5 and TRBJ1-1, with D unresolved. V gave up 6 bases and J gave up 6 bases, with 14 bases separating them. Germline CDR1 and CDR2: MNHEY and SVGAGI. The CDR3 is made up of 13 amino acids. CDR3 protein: CASRKSQYPEAFF. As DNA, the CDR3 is TGTGCCAGCAGGAAGAGCCAATACCCTGAAGCTTTCTTT.

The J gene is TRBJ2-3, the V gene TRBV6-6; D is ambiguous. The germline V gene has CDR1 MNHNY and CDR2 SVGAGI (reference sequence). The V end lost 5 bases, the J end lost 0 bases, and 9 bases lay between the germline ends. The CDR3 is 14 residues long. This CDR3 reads CASSRVRSTDTQYF. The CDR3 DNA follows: TGTGCCAGCAGTCGGGTAAGGAGCACAGATACGCAGTATTTT.